The rows below give T cell receptor beta chains drawn from one sample of a study of vaccination and CD4 T cells after COVID-19. TCRdb used MiXCR to reprocess the PCR reads, holding one entry per CDR3 protein. The sample carries 15,000 to 20,000 distinct CDR3 sequences, around 62% recorded once. Sequenced material: CD4+ T cells from blood, taken before SARS-CoV-2 vaccination. The receptors derive from a human donor who had recovered from COVID-19. The CDR3 runs from the conserved cysteine through the conserved F or W. A D gene is named only where the DNA matches it firmly. Clone size is not always given. Where it is, it says once, few, many or a class for expanded clones.

j_call clone_size d_call v_call cdr3_nt cdr3_aa
TRBJ2-5 - TRBD2 TRBV20-1 TGCAGTGCTAGAGCCCCCCGTTTTTGGGTCGAAGGGACTAGCGGGAGTTTTTTCCAAGAGACCCAGTACTTC CSARAPRFWVEGTSGSFFQETQYF
TRBJ2-7 - TRBD1 TRBV2 TGTGCCAGCAGAGCAACGACAGGGGCTACCTCCTACGAGCAGTACTTC CASRATTGATSYEQYF
TRBJ1-2 once - TRBV20-1 TGCAGTGCTAGAGATCAGGGTAACAACTATGGCTACACCTTC CSARDQGNNYGYTF
TRBJ1-5 few - TRBV20-1 TGCAGTGCTACCAGGGGCAATCAGCCCCAGCATTTT CSATRGNQPQHF
TRBJ1-1 - - TRBV6-5 TGTGCCAGCAGTTTAGGTACCACTGAAGCTTTCTTT CASSLGTTEAFF
TRBJ1-2 once - TRBV4-1 TGCGCCAGCAGCCAAAGGGGGGGGGATGGCTACACCTTC CASSQRGGDGYTF
TRBJ2-5 - - TRBV20-1 TGCAGTGCTAGAGATCTGGTTGCCTGGGCCCAGTACTTC CSARDLVAWAQYF
TRBJ2-1 once TRBD2 TRBV5-1 TGCGCCAGCAGCTTGGGGGGTTGGGCTAGCGGAAATGAGCAGTTCTTC CASSLGGWASGNEQFF
TRBJ1-5 - - TRBV12-3/TRBV12-4 TGTGCCAGCAGAACGGACAGACCTTCACCCCAGCATTTT CASRTDRPSPQHF
TRBJ1-1 once TRBD1 TRBV11-2 TGTGCCAGCAGCCTGGGACAGGGGAACACTGAAGCTTTCTTT CASSLGQGNTEAFF
TRBJ2-5 few - TRBV10-2 TGCGCCAGCAGAGTCGGTGAGACCCAGTACTTC CASRVGETQYF
TRBJ2-7 - TRBD1 TRBV4-2 TGTGCCAGCAGCCCGAGGACAGGGGACGAGCAGTACTTC CASSPRTGDEQYF
TRBJ1-1 - - TRBV20-1 TGCAGTGCTTCCGGACAGATAAACACTGAAGCTTTCTTT CSASGQINTEAFF
TRBJ2-7 - - TRBV6-1 TGTGCCAGCAGTACCGGGTGGGGGGCCTACGAGCAGTACTTC CASSTGWGAYEQYF
TRBJ2-7 - TRBD2 TRBV5-1 TGCGCCAGCAGCTTTGCGGTCGGGGGGGCCTACGAGCAGTACTTC CASSFAVGGAYEQYF
TRBJ1-6 few TRBD1 TRBV20-1 TGCAGTGCTCCGCGCCGGGACAGTGTGAATTCACCCCTCCACTTT CSAPRRDSVNSPLHF
TRBJ1-2 - - TRBV10-3 TGTGCCATCAATCGGGACGAGTATGGCTACACCTTC CAINRDEYGYTF
TRBJ1-4 once - TRBV20-1 TGCAGTGCTATACGGACGGCAGATGAAAAACTGTTTTTT CSAIRTADEKLFF
TRBJ2-1 - - TRBV2 TGTGCCAGCAGTGTTTTACGAGAAAGTGAGCAGTTCTTC CASSVLRESEQFF
TRBJ2-7 - TRBD1 TRBV20-1 TGCAGTGCGGGGCCGGGACAGGGTGCCTACGAGCAGTACTTC CSAGPGQGAYEQYF
TRBJ1-1 - - TRBV25-1 TGTGCCAGCAGTGAATCAGGATGGCATGTAACTGAAGCTTTCTTT CASSESGWHVTEAFF
TRBJ2-5 - TRBD2 TRBV6-1 TGTGCCAGCACCCAATTAGCGGGAGGGCAGCAGTACTTC CASTQLAGGQQYF
TRBJ2-3 - - TRBV27 TGTGCCAGCAGTCCCACCCTGGGGGGAACAGATACGCAGTATTTT CASSPTLGGTDTQYF
TRBJ2-7 - TRBD2 TRBV28 TGTGCCAGCATCCCGCTAGCGGGAGCCCAAAGGGCATACGAGCAGTACTTC CASIPLAGAQRAYEQYF
TRBJ2-7 - TRBD2 TRBV6-1 TGTGCCAGCAGTGAAGACGGGACTAGCAGGTACTACGAGCAGTACTTC CASSEDGTSRYYEQYF
TRBJ2-7 - - TRBV29-1 TGCAGCGCTTACCTGGCCGCAACCTACGAGCAGTACTTC CSAYLAATYEQYF
TRBJ2-2 once - TRBV7-2 TGTGCCAGCAGCTCAGGAGCGAACACCGGGGAGCTGTTTTTT CASSSGANTGELFF
TRBJ2-3 - - TRBV27 TGTGCCAGCAGTTTGTTGCCAGCCGACACAGATACGCAGTATTTT CASSLLPADTDTQYF
TRBJ1-4 - - TRBV20-1 TGCAGTGCTAGGATACCCGGGACTGGGAATGAAAAACTGTTTTTT CSARIPGTGNEKLFF